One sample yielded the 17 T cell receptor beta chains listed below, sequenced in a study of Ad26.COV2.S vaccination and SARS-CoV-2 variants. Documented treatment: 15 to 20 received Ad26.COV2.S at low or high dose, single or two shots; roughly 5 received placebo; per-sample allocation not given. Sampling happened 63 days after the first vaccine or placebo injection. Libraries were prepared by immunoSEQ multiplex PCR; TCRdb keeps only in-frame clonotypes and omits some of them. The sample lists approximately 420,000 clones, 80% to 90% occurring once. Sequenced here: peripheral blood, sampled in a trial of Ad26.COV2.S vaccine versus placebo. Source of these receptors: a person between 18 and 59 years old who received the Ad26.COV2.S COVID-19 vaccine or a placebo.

CDR3 residues: CASSLTIIPGQGRVNTEAFF. The CDR3 DNA reads as TGCGCCAGCAGCCTAACCATAATACCGGGACAGGGACGGGTGAACACTGAAGCTTTCTTT. V and J are TRBV4-1 and TRBJ1-1; 9 bases agree with TRBD1. The V and J ends lost 4 bases and 0 bases, in that order; junction bases with no gene match: 18. CDR1 MGHRA and CDR2 YSYEKL come from the germline V gene. CDR3 size: 20 residues.

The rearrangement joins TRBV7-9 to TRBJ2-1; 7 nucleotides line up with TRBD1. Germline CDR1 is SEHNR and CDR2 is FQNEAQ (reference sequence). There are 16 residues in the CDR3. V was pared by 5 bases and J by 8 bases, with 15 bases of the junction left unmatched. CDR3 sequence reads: CASSRYRDRGGHEQFF. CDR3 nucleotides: TGTGCCAGCAGCCGCTACCGGGACAGAGGCGGGCATGAGCAGTTCTTC.

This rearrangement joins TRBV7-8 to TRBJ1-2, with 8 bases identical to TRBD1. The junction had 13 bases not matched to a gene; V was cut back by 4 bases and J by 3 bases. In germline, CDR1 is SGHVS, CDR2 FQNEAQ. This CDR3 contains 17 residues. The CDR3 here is CASSSLRGPYRDYGYTF. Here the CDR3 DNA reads TGTGCCAGCAGCTCCCTCAGGGGGCCTTACAGAGACTATGGCTACACCTTC.

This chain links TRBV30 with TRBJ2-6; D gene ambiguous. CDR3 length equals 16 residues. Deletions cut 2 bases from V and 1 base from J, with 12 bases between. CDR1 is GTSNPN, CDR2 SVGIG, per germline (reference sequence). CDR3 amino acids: CAWSSPGISGANVLTF. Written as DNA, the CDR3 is TGTGCCTGGAGTTCTCCGGGTATATCTGGGGCCAACGTCCTGACTTTC.

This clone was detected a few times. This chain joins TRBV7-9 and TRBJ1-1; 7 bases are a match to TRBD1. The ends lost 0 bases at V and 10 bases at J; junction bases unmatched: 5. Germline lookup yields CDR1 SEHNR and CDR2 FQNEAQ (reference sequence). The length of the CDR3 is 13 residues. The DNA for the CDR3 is TGTGCCAGCAGCTTAGCGGGACAGTATATAGCTTTCTTT. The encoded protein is CASSLAGQYIAFF.

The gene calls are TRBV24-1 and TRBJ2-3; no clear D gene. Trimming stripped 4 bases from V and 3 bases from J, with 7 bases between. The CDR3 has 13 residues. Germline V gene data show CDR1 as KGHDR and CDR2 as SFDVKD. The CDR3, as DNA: TGTGCCACCAGTGAACTGGGAACAGATACGCAGTATTTT. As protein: CATSELGTDTQYF.

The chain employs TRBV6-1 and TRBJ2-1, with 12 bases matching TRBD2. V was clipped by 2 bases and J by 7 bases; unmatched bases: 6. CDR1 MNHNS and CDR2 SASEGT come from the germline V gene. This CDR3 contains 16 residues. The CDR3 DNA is TGTGCCAGCAGTGAATCTAGCGGGGGGGCGAGGAATGAGCAGTTCTTC. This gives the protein CASSESSGGARNEQFF.

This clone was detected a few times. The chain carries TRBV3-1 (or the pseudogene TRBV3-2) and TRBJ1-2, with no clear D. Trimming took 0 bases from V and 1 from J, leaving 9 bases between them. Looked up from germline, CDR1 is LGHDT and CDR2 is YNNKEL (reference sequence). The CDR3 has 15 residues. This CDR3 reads CASSQDMNDNYGYTF. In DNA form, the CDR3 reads TGTGCCAGCAGCCAAGATATGAATGATAACTATGGCTACACCTTC.

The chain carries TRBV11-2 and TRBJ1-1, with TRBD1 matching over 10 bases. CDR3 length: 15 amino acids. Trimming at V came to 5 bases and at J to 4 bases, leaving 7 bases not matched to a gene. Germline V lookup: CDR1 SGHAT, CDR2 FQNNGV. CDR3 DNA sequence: TGTGCCAGCAGCGGGACAGGGGCCATCTTCACTGAAGCTTTCTTT. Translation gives CASSGTGAIFTEAFF.

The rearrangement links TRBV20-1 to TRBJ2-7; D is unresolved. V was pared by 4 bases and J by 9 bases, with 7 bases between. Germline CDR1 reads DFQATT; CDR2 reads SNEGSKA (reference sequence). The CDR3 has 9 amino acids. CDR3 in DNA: TGCAGTGCTACTCACAGGCAGTACTTC. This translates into CSATHRQYF.

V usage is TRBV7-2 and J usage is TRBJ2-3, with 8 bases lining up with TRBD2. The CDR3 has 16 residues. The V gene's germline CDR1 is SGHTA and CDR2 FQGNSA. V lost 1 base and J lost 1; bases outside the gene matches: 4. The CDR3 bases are TGTGCCAGCAGCTTAGAGGTGCGGGGGGGCACAGATACGCAGTATTTT. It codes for CASSLEVRGGTDTQYF.

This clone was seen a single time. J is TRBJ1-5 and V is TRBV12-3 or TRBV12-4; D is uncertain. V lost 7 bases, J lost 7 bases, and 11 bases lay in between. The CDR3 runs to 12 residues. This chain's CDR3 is CASTLGRQPQHF. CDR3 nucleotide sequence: TGTGCCAGCACCTTGGGGAGACAGCCCCAGCATTTT.

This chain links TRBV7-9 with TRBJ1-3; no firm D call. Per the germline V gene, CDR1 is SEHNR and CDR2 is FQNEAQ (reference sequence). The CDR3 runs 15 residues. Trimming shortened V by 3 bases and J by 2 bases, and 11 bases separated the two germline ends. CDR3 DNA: TGTGCCAGCAGCTTCGAGACGATCGCTGGAAACACCATATATTTT. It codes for CASSFETIAGNTIYF.

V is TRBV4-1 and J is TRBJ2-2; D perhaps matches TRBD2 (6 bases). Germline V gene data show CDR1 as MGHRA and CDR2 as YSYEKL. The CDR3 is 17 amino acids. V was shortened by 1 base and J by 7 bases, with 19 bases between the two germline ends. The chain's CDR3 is CASSQVVRGASVGELFF. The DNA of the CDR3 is TGCGCCAGCAGCCAAGTGGTCCGCGGGGCGAGTGTCGGGGAGCTGTTTTTT.

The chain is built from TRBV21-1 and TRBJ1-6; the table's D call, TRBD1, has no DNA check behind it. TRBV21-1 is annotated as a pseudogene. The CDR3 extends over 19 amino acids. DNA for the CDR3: TGTGCCAGCAGCACGAGGGACAGACCAACTCCCACCTATAATTCACCCCTCCACTTT. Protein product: CASSTRDRPTPTYNSPLHF.

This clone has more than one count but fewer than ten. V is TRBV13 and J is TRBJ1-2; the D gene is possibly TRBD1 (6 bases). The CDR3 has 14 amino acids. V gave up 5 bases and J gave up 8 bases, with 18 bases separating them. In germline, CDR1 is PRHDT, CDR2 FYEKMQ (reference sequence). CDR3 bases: TGTGCCAGCAGCCAGTTTATGGGGGCAAGGGGCTACACCTTC. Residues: CASSQFMGARGYTF.

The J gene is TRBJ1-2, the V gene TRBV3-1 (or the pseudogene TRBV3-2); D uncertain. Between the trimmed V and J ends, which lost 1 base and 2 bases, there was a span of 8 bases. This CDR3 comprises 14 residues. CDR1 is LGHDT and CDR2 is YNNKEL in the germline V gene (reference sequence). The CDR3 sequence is CASSQGSLNYGYTF. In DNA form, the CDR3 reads TGTGCCAGCAGCCAAGGGAGTCTGAACTATGGCTACACCTTC.